This TCR beta chain came from a study of cytomegalovirus exposure and HLA in healthy donors. Study background: Earlier sequencing of 200 million or so T cells yielded roughly 100 million unique TCR beta sequences.

Germline lookup yields CDR1 SNHLY and CDR2 FYNNEI. There are 14 residues in the CDR3. The germline V and J ends were trimmed by 4 bases and 0 bases, with 10 bases remaining between them. Study observations and caveats: Productive rates of about 87% or about 30% were seen for most TCR beta V segments in an earlier analysis.

As regards this clone: Its antigen is unidentified.

Donors showed nominal health when sampled, although they likely had unrecorded immune exposures. Both 60 Vbeta primers and 13 Jbeta primers went into the PCR. In the original workflow: In a later analysis, the count reached 76 million or so unique TCR beta chains, with around 11 million shared. The method was immunoSEQ multiplex PCR; TCRdb's version includes in-frame clones alone and lacks a portion of them. The V and J calls and clone size come from that table; D and trimming were worked out from the DNA. This listing includes around 75,000 clones. The sequencing sample was made of PBMCs. This clonotype was obtained from a boy aged 10-17 years in good health and CMV-seronegative. This sequence joins TRBV2 and TRBJ2-7; D call uncertain. The CDR3 DNA sequence: TGTGCCAGCAGTGTTGTTGTGAGCTCCTACGAGCAGTACTTC. Protein: CASSVVVSSYEQYF.